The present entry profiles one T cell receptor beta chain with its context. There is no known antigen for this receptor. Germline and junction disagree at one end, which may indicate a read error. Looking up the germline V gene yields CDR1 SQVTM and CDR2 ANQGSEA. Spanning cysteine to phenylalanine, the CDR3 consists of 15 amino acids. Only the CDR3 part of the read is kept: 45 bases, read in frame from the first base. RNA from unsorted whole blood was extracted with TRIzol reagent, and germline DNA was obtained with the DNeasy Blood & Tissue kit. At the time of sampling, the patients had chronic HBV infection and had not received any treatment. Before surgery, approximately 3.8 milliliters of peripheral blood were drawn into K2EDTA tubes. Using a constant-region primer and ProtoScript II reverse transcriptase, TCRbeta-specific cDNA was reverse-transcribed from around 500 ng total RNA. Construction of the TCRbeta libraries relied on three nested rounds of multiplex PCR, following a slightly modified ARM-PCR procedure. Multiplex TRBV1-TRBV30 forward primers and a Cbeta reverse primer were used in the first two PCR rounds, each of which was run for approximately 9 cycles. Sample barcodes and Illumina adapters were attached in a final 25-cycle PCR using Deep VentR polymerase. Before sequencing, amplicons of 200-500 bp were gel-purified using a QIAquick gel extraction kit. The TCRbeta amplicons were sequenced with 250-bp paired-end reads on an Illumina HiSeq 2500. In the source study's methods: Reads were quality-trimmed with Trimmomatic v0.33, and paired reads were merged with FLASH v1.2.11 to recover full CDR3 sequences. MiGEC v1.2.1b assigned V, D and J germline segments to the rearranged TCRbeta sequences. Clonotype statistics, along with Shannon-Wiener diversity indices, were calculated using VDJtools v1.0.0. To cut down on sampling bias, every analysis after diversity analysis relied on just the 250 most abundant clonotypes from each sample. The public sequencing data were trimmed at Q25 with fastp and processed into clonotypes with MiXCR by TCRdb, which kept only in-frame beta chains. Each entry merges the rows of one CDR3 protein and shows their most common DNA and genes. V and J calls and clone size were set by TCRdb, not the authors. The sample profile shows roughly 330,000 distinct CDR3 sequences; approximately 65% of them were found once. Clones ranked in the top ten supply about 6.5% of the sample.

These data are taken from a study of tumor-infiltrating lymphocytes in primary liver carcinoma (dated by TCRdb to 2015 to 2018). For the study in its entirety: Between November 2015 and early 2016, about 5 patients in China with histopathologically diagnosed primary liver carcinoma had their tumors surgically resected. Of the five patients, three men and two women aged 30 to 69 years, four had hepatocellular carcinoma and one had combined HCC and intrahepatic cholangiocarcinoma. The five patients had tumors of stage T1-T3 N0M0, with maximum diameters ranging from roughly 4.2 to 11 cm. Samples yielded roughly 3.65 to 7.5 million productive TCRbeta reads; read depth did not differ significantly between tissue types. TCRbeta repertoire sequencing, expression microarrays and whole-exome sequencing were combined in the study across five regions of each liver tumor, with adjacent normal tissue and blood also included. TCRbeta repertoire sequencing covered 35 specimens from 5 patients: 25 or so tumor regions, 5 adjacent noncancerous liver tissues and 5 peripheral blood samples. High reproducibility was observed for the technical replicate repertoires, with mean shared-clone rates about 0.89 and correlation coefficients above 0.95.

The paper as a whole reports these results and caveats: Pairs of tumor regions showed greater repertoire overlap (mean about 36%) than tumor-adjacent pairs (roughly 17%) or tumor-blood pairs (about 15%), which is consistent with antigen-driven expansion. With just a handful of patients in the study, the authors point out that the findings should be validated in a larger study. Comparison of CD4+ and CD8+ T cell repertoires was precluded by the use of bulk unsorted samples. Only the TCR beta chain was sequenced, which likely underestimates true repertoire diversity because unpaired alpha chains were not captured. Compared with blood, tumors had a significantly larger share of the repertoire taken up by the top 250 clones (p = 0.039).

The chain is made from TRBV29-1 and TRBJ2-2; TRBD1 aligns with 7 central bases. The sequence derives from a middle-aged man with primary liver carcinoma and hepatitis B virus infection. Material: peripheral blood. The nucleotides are TGCAGCGTTGAAGGTCGCGACAGGGTCACCGGGGAGCTTTTTTTT. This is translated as CSVEGRDRVTGELFF.